This TCR beta chain was captured in a study of blood T cells in healthy people across ages. Findings of the study overall: PBMCs were not sorted, which prevented a conclusive comparison of naive versus antigen-experienced cells. Considered underestimates were the diversity estimates obtained from one million T cells.

CDR1 SQVTM and CDR2 ANQGSEA come from the germline V gene. The V gene end was trimmed by 4 bases and the J gene end by 5 bases; junction bases not matched to a gene: 5. CDR3 length: 13 amino acids. Together with a sample-barcoded 5' primer, a J-beta primer mix was included in a second PCR lasting roughly 6 to 12 cycles. TCRdb reprocessed the 5' RACE reads with MiXCR, giving one entry per CDR3 protein. The sample contains more than 750,000 distinct CDR3 sequences, almost 30% of which appear only once. This clonotype was recorded many times. Its antigen is undetermined. These data were likewise used in another study, on T cells of mothers and their children. According to that study: Slightly higher but non-significant overlap marked related mother-child pairs versus unrelated pairs.

Input material: blood. The rearrangement joins TRBV29-1 to TRBJ2-5, with 9 positions matching TRBD1. This clonotype was sampled from a woman in her thirties or forties in good health. The CDR3 region has the DNA TGCAGCGTTGGTGGGACAGGGAGCGAGACCCAGTACTTC. It codes for CSVGGTGSETQYF.